These T cell receptor beta chains were read from a single sample in a study of blood T cells in healthy people across ages. MiXCR, applied by TCRdb to the 5' RACE reads, yields one record per CDR3 protein. The data show 1.8 million or so distinct CDR3 sequences, roughly two fifths seen once. Sequencing was performed on blood. These receptors all stem from a human donor in good health. The CDR3 runs from the conserved cysteine through the conserved F or W. Each record gives: V gene, clone size, D gene, CDR3 protein. D genes are given only for firm matches. Size values are once, few and many counts, or a class for expanded clones, and some rows have none.

>TRBV15|-|-
CATSRDLYTGTHGYTF
>TRBV15|-|TRBD1
CATRGQGAGEKLFF
>TRBV6-2/TRBV6-3|few|-
CASSFDRIVLTF
>TRBV5-1|-|-
CASSQGPQNQPQHF
>TRBV6-8|few|-
CASSSDRRTSYEQYF
>TRBV9|-|-
CASSPATGTDGGYTF
>TRBV5-5|-|-
CASSLVPTRDSNQPQHF
>TRBV10-3|few|TRBD1
CAISETGQGAADEQFF
>TRBV7-3|-|-
CASSSSPQGYNEQFF
>TRBV5-4|-|-
CASSMGRTGYNEQFF
>TRBV20-1|-|-
CSARDPKGQIYGYTF
>TRBV20-1|-|-
CSARRRETEAFF
>TRBV7-8|-|-
CASSQSVSWYSNQPQHF
>TRBV7-2|-|TRBD2
CASSRAAGGANEQYF
>TRBV25-1|-|-
CASSDEAVEAFF
>TRBV6-6|-|-
CASSYIRSTEAFF
>TRBV29-1|-|-
CSVEETASYGYTF
>TRBV28|-|-
CASGSGVGGSQTQYF
>TRBV6-4|-|TRBD1
CASKSGGRGYTF
>TRBV29-1|-|TRBD1
CSVGQEFNYGYTF
>TRBV20-1|-|-
CSAKVQSPSYEQYF
>TRBV7-2|few|-
CASSLERVLDTEAFF
>TRBV11-2|few|-
CASSTFTGSSKGETQYF
>TRBV29-1|-|-
CSAARVTQYF
>TRBV7-9|few|-
CASSFAGTYQETQYF
>TRBV4-1|-|-
CASSQAGGRNYGYTF
>TRBV6-5|many|-
CASSRRQPDYEQYF